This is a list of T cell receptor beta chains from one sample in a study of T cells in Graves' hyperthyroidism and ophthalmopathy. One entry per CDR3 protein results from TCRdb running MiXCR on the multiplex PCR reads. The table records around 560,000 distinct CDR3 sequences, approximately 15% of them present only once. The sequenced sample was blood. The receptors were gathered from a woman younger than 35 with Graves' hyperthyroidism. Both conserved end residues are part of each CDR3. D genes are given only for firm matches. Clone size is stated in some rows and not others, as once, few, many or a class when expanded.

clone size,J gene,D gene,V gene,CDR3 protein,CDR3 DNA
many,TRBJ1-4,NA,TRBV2,CASARRTYNEKLFF,TGTGCCAGCGCTCGTCGGACATATAATGAAAAACTGTTTTTT
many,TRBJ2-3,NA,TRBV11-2,CASSLERGTDTQYF,TGTGCCAGCAGCTTAGAGCGGGGCACAGATACGCAGTATTTT
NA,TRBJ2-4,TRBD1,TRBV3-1,CASSQGTGEIDIQYF,TGTGCCAGCAGCCAGGGGACAGGGGAAATCGACATTCAGTACTTC
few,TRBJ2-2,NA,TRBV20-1,CSARDLGGPNTGELFF,TGCAGTGCTAGAGATCTCGGGGGACCGAACACCGGGGAGCTGTTTTTT
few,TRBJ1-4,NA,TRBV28,CASSVAGVIEKLFF,TGTGCCAGCAGTGTCGCCGGGGTTATTGAAAAACTGTTTTTT
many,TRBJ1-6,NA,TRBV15,CATSRDWRDIESPLHF,TGTGCCACCAGCAGAGATTGGCGGGACATAGAATCACCCCTCCACTTT
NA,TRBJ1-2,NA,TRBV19,CASSIDGPYYGYTF,TGTGCCAGTAGTATAGACGGGCCATACTATGGCTACACCTTC
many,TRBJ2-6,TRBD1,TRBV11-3,CASSNRDRTAMANVLTF,TGTGCCAGCAGCAACCGGGACAGGACAGCGATGGCCAACGTCCTGACTTTC
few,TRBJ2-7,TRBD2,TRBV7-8,CASSLHPGLAGESNGQYF,TGTGCCAGCAGCTTACATCCGGGACTAGCGGGAGAAAGTAACGGGCAGTACTTC
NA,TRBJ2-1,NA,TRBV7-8,CASLHVRPSLAPYNEQFF,TGTGCCAGCTTACACGTAAGACCCAGCTTAGCCCCCTACAATGAGCAGTTCTTC
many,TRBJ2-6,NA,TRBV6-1,CASRPNRAGANVLTF,TGTGCCAGCAGACCGAACAGGGCTGGGGCCAACGTCCTGACTTTC
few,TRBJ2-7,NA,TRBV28,CASTSVGFLSYEQYF,TGTGCCAGCACTTCGGTGGGGTTTCTTTCCTACGAGCAGTACTTC
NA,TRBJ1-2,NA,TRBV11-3,CASSSNTHQGYTF,TGTGCCAGCAGCTCCAACACTCATCAAGGCTACACCTTC
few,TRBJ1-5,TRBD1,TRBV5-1,CASSLADRGRRQPQHF,TGCGCCAGCAGCTTGGCCGACAGGGGGCGTCGTCAGCCCCAGCATTTT
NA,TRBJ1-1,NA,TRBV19,CASSPDKGTEAFF,TGTGCCAGTAGTCCAGACAAAGGAACTGAAGCTTTCTTT
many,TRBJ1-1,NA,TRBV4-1,CASSLKDAANTEAFF,TGCGCCAGCAGCTTAAAGGACGCAGCGAACACTGAAGCTTTCTTT
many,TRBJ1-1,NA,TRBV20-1,CSARVPPRLGTEAFF,TGCAGTGCTAGAGTCCCACCTCGGTTGGGAACTGAAGCTTTCTTT
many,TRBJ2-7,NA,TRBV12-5,CASGLGPRGGSPYEQYF,TGTGCTAGTGGTTTGGGCCCCAGGGGGGGTTCTCCCTACGAGCAGTACTTC
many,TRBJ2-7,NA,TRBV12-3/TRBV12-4,CASSLRHNYEQYF,TGTGCCAGCAGTTTGAGACACAACTACGAGCAGTACTTC
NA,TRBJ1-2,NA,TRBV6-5,CASSYEGSGYTF,TGTGCCAGCAGTTACGAGGGTAGTGGCTACACCTTC
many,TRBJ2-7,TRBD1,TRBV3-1,CASSQGQGWTYEQYF,TGTGCCAGCAGCCAAGGACAGGGGTGGACCTACGAGCAGTACTTC
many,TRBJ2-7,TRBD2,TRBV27,CASSLSPSGASSYEQYF,TGTGCCAGCAGTTTATCGCCTAGCGGGGCCAGCTCCTACGAGCAGTACTTC
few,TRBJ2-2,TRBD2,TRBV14,CASSQDWRAGDTGELFF,TGTGCCAGCAGCCAAGATTGGAGGGCGGGGGACACCGGGGAGCTGTTTTTT
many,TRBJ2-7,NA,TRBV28,CASSLGVPYEQYF,TGTGCCAGCAGCCTCGGTGTTCCCTACGAGCAGTACTTC
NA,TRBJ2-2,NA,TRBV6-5,CASSWTRRDTGELFF,TGTGCCAGCAGTTGGACCCGGAGGGACACCGGGGAGCTGTTTTTT
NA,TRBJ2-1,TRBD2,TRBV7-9,CASSLGGDSQFF,TGTGCCAGCAGCTTGGGAGGGGACTCCCAGTTCTTC